This record concerns one T cell receptor beta chain sequence. This sample is part of a study of blood T cell repertoires in COVID-19. Turning to the study itself: COVID-19 samples, acute and convalescent, were from the United States, Italy and Spain. From T cells, B-cell-depleted T cells, or PBMCs came the material, which was cDNA or gDNA.

V was shortened by 1 base and J by 4 bases, with 19 bases between the two germline ends. This CDR3 contains 17 residues. Looked up from germline, CDR1 is LNHDA and CDR2 is SQIVND (reference sequence). As handled by the study authors: Estimated nucleated cell counts came from reference gene primer amplification. Repertoires were generated with immunoSEQ multiplex PCR, while TCRdb's copy carries only in-frame clones and drops some. V and J calls and clone size follow that table, whereas D and trimming were derived from the DNA. The table lists about 480,000 clones, 85% to 90% of them singletons. Sequenced material: peripheral blood. The rearrangement joins TRBV19 to TRBJ1-1; D ambiguous. This TCR came from a woman between 25 and 40 years old with acute or convalescent COVID-19. CDR3 sequence: CASSIGEGSSLGTEAFF. CDR3 coding DNA: TGTGCCAGTAGTATAGGTGAGGGCTCGAGTCTCGGCACTGAAGCTTTCTTT.